Below, 8 T cell receptor beta chains from the same sample are listed, as sequenced in a study of T-cell reconstitution after alpha-beta-depleted transplantation in children. Unique molecular identifiers were used in preparing the TCRbeta library. TCRdb reprocessed the PCR reads with MiXCR, giving one entry per CDR3 protein. The sample has around 490,000 distinct CDR3 sequences; over 9.5% are singletons. The material sequenced was PBMCs, mostly from graft donor cells, taken 180 days after TCRalphabeta/CD19-depleted stem cell transplant. Every receptor here comes from a female patient between 2 and 15 years old who had a stem cell transplant for aplastic anemia, so the T cells may come from the graft donor.

There are many counts of this clonotype. J is TRBJ2-5 and V is TRBV9; D is possibly TRBD2 (5 bases). The V end lost 0 bases, the J end lost 4 bases, and 10 bases lay between the germline ends. CDR3 length equals 14 residues. CDR1 is SGDLS and CDR2 is YYNGEE in the germline V gene. CDR3 amino acids: CASSVEGRGETQYF. The DNA for the CDR3 is TGTGCCAGCAGCGTAGAAGGTCGGGGAGAGACCCAGTACTTC.

This clonotype was seen a handful of times. The DNA for the CDR3 is TGCGCCAGCAGCTTGCAGCTAGTTGGAGATACGCAGTATTTT. Its translation: CASSLQLVGDTQYF. The gene calls are TRBV5-1 and TRBJ2-3; D gene unclear. Germline lookup yields CDR1 SGHRS and CDR2 YFSETQ. Trimming removed 1 base from V and 5 bases from J, with 11 bases in between. This CDR3 spans 14 amino acids.

The CDR3 here is CASSLYSSGTGELFF. In DNA, the CDR3 is TGTGCCAGCAGTTTATATTCCTCCGGCACCGGGGAGCTGTTTTTT. This sequence joins TRBV27 and TRBJ2-2; D call uncertain. Trimming took off 1 base at V and 4 bases at J, with 10 bases between the two ends. The germline V gene encodes CDR1 MNHEY and CDR2 SMNVEV (reference sequence). The CDR3 consists of 15 residues.

The sample holds a few counts of this clonotype. The CDR3 nucleotides are TGCAGTGCTAGAGATAAGAGTAGGGGCGGACAGCCCCAGCATTTT. Amino acids: CSARDKSRGGQPQHF. The chain employs TRBV20-1 and TRBJ1-5; D may be TRBD1 (5 bases). CDR3 size: 15 residues. The germline V gene encodes CDR1 DFQATT and CDR2 SNEGSKA (reference sequence). Between the trimmed V and J ends, which lost 0 bases and 7 bases, there was a span of 16 bases.

As DNA, the CDR3 is TGCAGCGCATCGGACTACACGAATGAGCAGTTCTTC. Translating it yields CSASDYTNEQFF. This sequence joins TRBV29-1 and TRBJ2-1; D perhaps matches TRBD2 (6 bases). Germline V gene sequence: CDR1 SQVTM, CDR2 ANQGSEA. This CDR3 has 12 amino acids. Trimming shortened V by 7 bases and J by 7 bases, and 14 bases separated the two germline ends.

This clonotype has more than one count but fewer than ten. The chain joins TRBV6-5 to TRBJ1-2; 8 bases align to TRBD1. Germline CDR1 reads MNHEY; CDR2 reads SVGAGI. V shed 4 bases, J shed 2 bases, and the junction held 6 bases outside the gene matches. The CDR3 is made up of 15 amino acids. CDR3 nucleotide sequence: TGTGCCAGCAGTTCTTGGACAGGGAGGAACTATGGCTACACCTTC. This translates into CASSSWTGRNYGYTF.

The sample holds a few counts of this clonotype. CDR3 nucleotide sequence: TGTGCCAGCAGTTCTCCCGGGAGAAAGAATGAGCAGTTCTTC. Protein product: CASSSPGRKNEQFF. This chain uses TRBV6-5 with TRBJ2-1, with a possible D match to TRBD2 (6 bases). Germline CDR1 and CDR2: MNHEY and SVGAGI. Trimming cost V 4 bases and J 7 bases, with 14 bases left between them. This CDR3 is 14 amino acids long.

The rearrangement uses TRBV5-5 and TRBJ1-5, with TRBD1 identical over 7 bases. This CDR3 comprises 14 residues. The V gene end was trimmed by 5 bases and the J gene end by 6 bases; junction bases not matched to a gene: 8. Germline lookup yields CDR1 SGHKS and CDR2 YYEKEE (reference sequence). The CDR3 DNA reads as TGTGCCAGCAGGGGCGACAGGGTAGGTCAGCCCCAGCATTTT. This gives the protein CASRGDRVGQPQHF.